The 2 T cell receptor beta chains listed next were all sequenced from one sample in a study of response to subunit inactivated influenza vaccine. TCRdb re-analysed the RT-PCR reads in MiXCR, keeping a single row per CDR3 protein. The table has hundreds of thousands of distinct CDR3 sequences, 14% seen once. Sequencing was performed on PBMCs from blood, taken 14 to 15 days before vaccination. Receptors were obtained from a man aged 45-60 years who received an inactivated influenza vaccine.

The rearrangement joins TRBV20-1 to TRBJ1-5, with 8 bases that match TRBD1. The CDR3 loop spans 13 amino acids. CDR1 DFQATT and CDR2 SNEGSKA come from the germline V gene (reference sequence). J gave up 5 bases and V 4 bases, and 4 bases lay outside the gene matches. The CDR3 region is CSANRQGHQPQHF. CDR3 in DNA: TGCAGTGCTAACAGACAGGGGCATCAGCCCCAGCATTTT.

This clonotype was found many times. This chain uses TRBV14 with TRBJ2-7; TRBD1 matches 8 bases. V was pared by 5 bases and J by 2 bases, with 2 bases of the junction left unmatched. The CDR3 loop spans 13 amino acids. Germline V gives CDR1 SGHDN, CDR2 FVKESK. The CDR3 protein is CASSRTGTYEQYF. In DNA form, the CDR3 reads TGTGCCAGCAGCAGGACAGGGACCTACGAGCAGTACTTC.